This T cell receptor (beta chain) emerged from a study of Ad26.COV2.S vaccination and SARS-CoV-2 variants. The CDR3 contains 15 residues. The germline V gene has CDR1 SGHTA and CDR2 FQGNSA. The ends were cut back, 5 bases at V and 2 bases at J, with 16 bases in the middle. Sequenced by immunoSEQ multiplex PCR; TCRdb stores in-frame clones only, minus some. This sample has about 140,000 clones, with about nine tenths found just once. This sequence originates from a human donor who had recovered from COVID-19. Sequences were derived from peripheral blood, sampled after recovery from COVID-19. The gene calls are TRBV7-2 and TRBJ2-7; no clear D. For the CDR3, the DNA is TGTGCCAGCAGCCCCGCTTACTCCACCCCCTACGAGCAGTACTTC. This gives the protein CASSPAYSTPYEQYF. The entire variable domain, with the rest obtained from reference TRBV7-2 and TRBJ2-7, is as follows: GAGVSQSPSNKVTEKGKDVELRCDPISGHTALYWYRQSLGQGLEFLIYFQGNSAPDKSGLPSDRFSAERTGGSVSTLTIQRTQQEDSAVYLCASSPAYSTPYEQYFGPGTRLTVT.